The source of this T cell receptor beta chain is a study of graft-versus-host responses after intestinal transplantation. Sequencing was performed with immunoSEQ multiplex PCR; in TCRdb, only in-frame clones are kept and a portion is missing. The sample holds 7,500 to 8,500 clones, around 74% seen once. This clone was found a few times. Its antigen is unidentified. The graft tissue was processed, and this released both intraepithelial and lamina propria lymphocytes. Study-wide points: GvH clonotypes were identified within recipient marrow, with a subset emerging first in ileum or blood.

The TCR was taken from a human patient who received an intestinal transplant, so some T cells may come from the graft donor. Specimen: ileum tissue, collected around 490 days after intestinal transplant.

This CDR3 reads CASSEWGPPRTVYEQYF. The CDR3 bases are TGTGCCAGCAGTGAATGGGGACCCCCACGGACGGTTTACGAGCAGTACTTC. The V gene is TRBV6-1, the J gene TRBJ2-7; D may correspond to TRBD1 or TRBD2 (5 bases each). The CDR3 has 17 amino acids. V lost 2 bases and J 4 bases, leaving 21 bases between the germline ends. Germline V gene data show CDR1 as MNHNS and CDR2 as SASEGT.